The present T cell receptor beta chain was sequenced within a study of blood T cell repertoires in COVID-19. Overall study: Specimens from acute and convalescent COVID-19 originated in the United States, Italy and Spain.

Original data processing: How many nucleated cells were present was estimated from reference gene primer amplification. Repertoires were generated with immunoSEQ multiplex PCR, while TCRdb's copy carries only in-frame clones and drops some. Clone size and V and J calls were adopted from that table, with D and trimming inferred from the DNA. The repertoire holds about 200,000 clones, with approximately 90% as singletons. Sequencing used PBMCs or T cells enriched from blood (not recorded which). This sequence originates from a woman in her thirties who had recovered from COVID-19.

The CDR3 DNA reads TGTGCCAGCAAAGGGGAATTGAACACTGAAGCTTTCTTT. It yields the protein CASKGELNTEAFF. This chain links TRBV2 with TRBJ1-1; possible D gene TRBD1, 5 bases. Deletions cut 7 bases from V and 0 bases from J, with 9 bases between. In germline, CDR1 is SNHLY, CDR2 FYNNEI. The CDR3 has 13 residues.